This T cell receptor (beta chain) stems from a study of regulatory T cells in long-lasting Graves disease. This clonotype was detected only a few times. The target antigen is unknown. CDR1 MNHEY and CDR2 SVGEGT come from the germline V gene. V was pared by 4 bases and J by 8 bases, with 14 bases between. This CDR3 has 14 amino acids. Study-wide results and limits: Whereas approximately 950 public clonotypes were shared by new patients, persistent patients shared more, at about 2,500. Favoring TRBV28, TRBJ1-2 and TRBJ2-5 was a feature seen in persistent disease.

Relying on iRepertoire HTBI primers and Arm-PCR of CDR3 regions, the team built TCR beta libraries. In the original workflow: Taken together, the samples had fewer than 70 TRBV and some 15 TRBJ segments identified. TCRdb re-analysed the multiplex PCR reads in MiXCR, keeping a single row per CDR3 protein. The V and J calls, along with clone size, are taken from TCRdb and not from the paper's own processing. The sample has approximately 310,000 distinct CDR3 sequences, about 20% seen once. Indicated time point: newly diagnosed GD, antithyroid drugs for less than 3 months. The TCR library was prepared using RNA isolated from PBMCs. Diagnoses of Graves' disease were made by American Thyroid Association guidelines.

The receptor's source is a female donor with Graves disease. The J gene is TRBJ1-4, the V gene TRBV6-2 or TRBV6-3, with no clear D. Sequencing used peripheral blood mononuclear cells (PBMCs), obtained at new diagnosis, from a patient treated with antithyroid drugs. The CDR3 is CASSSTGVQEKLFF. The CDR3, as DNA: TGTGCCAGCAGTTCGACCGGGGTACAGGAAAAACTGTTTTTT.